The next 24 T cell receptor beta chains were all read from a single sample in a study of beta chain features in type 1 diabetes. The antigens these receptors bind are not known. Study-wide results and limits: There was a moderate but significant shortening of TCRB CDR3s in all four CD4+ subsets of Type 1 diabetes patients.

Expressed TCRB transcripts were sequenced because the isolated RNA had all been reverse transcribed beforehand. Sequencing was performed with immunoSEQ multiplex PCR; in TCRdb, only in-frame clones are kept and a portion is missing. The sample shows around 180,000 clones, under 9.5% of them seen only once. Sequenced sample: central memory CD4+ T cells from blood. The origin of the receptors is a man aged 18 to 29 with type 1 diabetes.

This clone was seen only a few times. The chain combines TRBV30 with TRBJ1-2, with D possibly TRBD1 on 6 matching bases. Trimming removed 0 bases from V and 7 bases from J, with 12 bases in between. The CDR3 has 13 residues. In germline, CDR1 is GTSNPN, CDR2 SVGIG (reference sequence). CDR3 coding DNA: TGTGCCTGGAGTGTACTGGGGGCTACTGGCTACACCTTC. Translating gives CAWSVLGATGYTF.

This clone was seen more than once but under ten times. The V call is TRBV6-1, the J call TRBJ2-5, with a weak D call TRBD1 (6 bases). Germline CDR1 is MNHNS and CDR2 is SASEGT. CDR3 length equals 13 residues. V was clipped by 6 bases and J by 5 bases, with 13 bases between them. The DNA for the CDR3 is TGTGCCAGCAGGGAAACTAGGGGGGAGACCCAGTACTTC. Its translation: CASRETRGETQYF.

V usage is TRBV5-1 and J usage is TRBJ2-7, with 7 bases aligning to TRBD1. J was trimmed by 6 bases and V by 6 bases; bases with no gene match: 12. The germline gives CDR1 SGHRS, CDR2 YFSETQ. The CDR3 is 14 residues long. CDR3 amino acids: CASTREGAFGEQYF. The CDR3, as DNA: TGCGCCAGCACCAGAGAGGGGGCCTTTGGCGAGCAGTACTTC.

The V and J genes are TRBV19 and TRBJ1-2; 7 bases agree with TRBD1. Per the germline V gene, CDR1 is LNHDA and CDR2 is SQIVND (reference sequence). This CDR3 comprises 12 residues. J gave up 8 bases and V 7 bases, and 7 bases lay outside the gene matches. As DNA, the CDR3 is TGTGCCAGTACCTACTACAGGGGCGGCTACACCTTC. Its translation: CASTYYRGGYTF.

The sample holds a few counts of this clone. The genes are TRBV14 and TRBJ1-2; the D is unclear. The V and J ends lost 1 base and 0 bases respectively, with 9 bases between them. CDR1 is SGHDN and CDR2 is FVKESK in the germline V gene. This CDR3 contains 15 residues. This chain's CDR3 is CASSQVGRTNYGYTF. CDR3 nucleotides: TGTGCCAGCAGCCAAGTAGGGAGGACTAACTATGGCTACACCTTC.

The chain couples TRBV28 to TRBJ1-2, with 10 bases aligning to TRBD1. CDR3 length: 14 residues. Trimming at V came to 6 bases and at J to 9 bases, leaving 10 bases not matched to a gene. Per the germline V gene, CDR1 is MDHEN and CDR2 is SYDVKM. This CDR3 is CASRAGTGAASYTF. In DNA form, the CDR3 reads TGTGCCAGCAGGGCCGGGACAGGGGCCGCCAGCTACACCTTC.

This clone was seen ten or more times. Other DNA sequences of this sample code for an identical CDR3. J is TRBJ2-5 and V is TRBV5-4; TRBD1 might be the D (6 bases). Looked up from germline, CDR1 is SGHNT and CDR2 is YYREEE (reference sequence). The V gene lost 0 bases and the J gene lost 5 bases, with 8 bases spanning the gap. The CDR3 extends over 13 amino acids. The CDR3 reads CASSLDREETQYF. CDR3 DNA: TGTGCCAGCAGCTTGGACAGGGAGGAGACCCAGTACTTC.

J is TRBJ2-5 and V is TRBV30; D remains unclear. Trimming cost V 5 bases and J 5 bases, with 9 bases left between them. The CDR3 has 11 amino acids. Looked up from germline, CDR1 is GTSNPN and CDR2 is SVGIG (reference sequence). The CDR3 here is CAWGLLETQYF. In nucleotides, the CDR3 is TGTGCCTGGGGCCTGTTGGAGACCCAGTACTTC.

This clone was counted only a few times. J is TRBJ2-3 and V is TRBV5-1; D is perhaps TRBD2 (6 bases). The CDR3 consists of 16 residues. Looked up from germline, CDR1 is SGHRS and CDR2 is YFSETQ. V lost 0 bases to trimming and J lost 3 bases, with 14 bases between them. The CDR3 DNA reads as TGCGCCAGCAGCTTGGAGCAGCTTCGGGAGACAGATACGCAGTATTTT. It specifies CASSLEQLRETDTQYF.

In its sample, this clone was seen a few times. V and J are TRBV30 and TRBJ1-5; D possibly corresponds to TRBD1 (6 bases). Germline V gene data show CDR1 as GTSNPN and CDR2 as SVGIG (reference sequence). Trimming shortened V by 2 bases and J by 7 bases, and 15 bases separated the two germline ends. CDR3 length equals 14 residues. The CDR3 protein is CAWSRDIEGQPQHF. CDR3 in DNA: TGTGCCTGGAGTAGGGACATAGAAGGACAGCCCCAGCATTTT.

The table lists this clone with a few counts. The rearrangement links TRBV7-2 to TRBJ2-3; the match to TRBD2 covers 14 bases. This CDR3 spans 15 amino acids. V gave up 5 bases and J gave up 11 bases; unmatched junction bases: 9. Germline V lookup: CDR1 SGHTA, CDR2 FQGNSA. The CDR3 loop is CASSHRTSGGPEQYF. The DNA for the CDR3 is TGTGCCAGCAGCCATCGGACTAGCGGGGGGCCCGAGCAGTATTTT.

This clone was picked up a small number of times. V gene TRBV5-6 combines with J gene TRBJ2-2, with D perhaps matching TRBD1 (6 bases). Deletions cut 1 base from V and 1 base from J, with 8 bases between. In germline, CDR1 is SGHDT, CDR2 YYEEEE. This CDR3 has 15 residues. Here the CDR3 reads CASSLQGGNTGELFF. Here the CDR3 DNA reads TGTGCCAGCAGCTTGCAAGGGGGGAACACCGGGGAGCTGTTTTTT.

This clone was seen more than once but under ten times. The CDR3 DNA sequence: TGTGCCTGGAGTGTACGAGAGTTTGGAAACACCATATATTTT. This gives the protein CAWSVREFGNTIYF. The V call is TRBV30, the J call TRBJ1-3; D uncertain. The germline V gene encodes CDR1 GTSNPN and CDR2 SVGIG (reference sequence). CDR3 length: 14 amino acids. V lost 0 bases and J 3 bases, leaving 9 bases between the germline ends.

In this sample, this clone turned up a few times. The chain combines TRBV2 with TRBJ2-5; 9 bases fit TRBD1. The J segment lost 5 bases and the V segment lost 6 bases, leaving 13 bases of the junction unmatched. Per germline, CDR1 SNHLY and CDR2 FYNNEI. CDR3 length equals 16 residues. CDR3 DNA sequence: TGTGCCAGCAGCGGTCCACTCCACAGGGGGCACGAGACCCAGTACTTC. Its protein product is CASSGPLHRGHETQYF. The full variable domain, in which reference TRBV2 and TRBJ2-5 provide the parts outside the CDR3, is EPEVTQTPSHQVTQMGQEVILRCVPISNHLYFYWYRQILGQKVEFLVSFYNNEISEKSEIFDDQFSVERPDGSNFTLKIRSTKLEDSAMYFCASSGPLHRGHETQYFGPGTRLLVL.

The table lists this clone with a few counts. V gene TRBV30 combines with J gene TRBJ1-2; a possible D gene is TRBD1 (6 bases). There are 15 residues in the CDR3. V was cut by 5 bases and J by 3 bases, with 19 bases left in between. Germline V lookup: CDR1 GTSNPN, CDR2 SVGIG (reference sequence). CDR3 protein: CAWRLPGAVHYGYTF. The CDR3 DNA is TGTGCCTGGCGACTTCCAGGGGCGGTACACTATGGCTACACCTTC.

This chain joins TRBV5-1 and TRBJ2-2; 7 bases map to TRBD1. CDR1 is SGHRS and CDR2 is YFSETQ in the germline V gene. The CDR3 spans 15 residues. V was clipped by 5 bases and J by 0 bases; unmatched bases: 4. CDR3 bases: TGCGCCAGCAGTCAAACAGGGGCGAACACCGGGGAGCTGTTTTTT. Amino acid sequence: CASSQTGANTGELFF.

Only a few counts were recorded for this clone. The J gene is TRBJ1-2, the V gene TRBV30; perhaps TRBD1 as D (5 bases). This CDR3 has 11 amino acids. Germline lookup yields CDR1 GTSNPN and CDR2 SVGIG (reference sequence). Trimming removed 3 bases from V and 8 bases from J, with 10 bases in between. Here the CDR3 reads CAWRDPGGYTF. The CDR3 DNA reads TGTGCCTGGAGAGACCCAGGGGGCTACACCTTC.

In its sample, this clone was seen once. The gene calls are TRBV6-6 and TRBJ2-2; D unresolved. Germline loops: CDR1 MNHNY, CDR2 SVGAGI (reference sequence). There are 14 residues in the CDR3. Trimming pared 6 bases from V and 1 base from J, leaving 9 bases between. CDR3 nucleotide sequence: TGTGCCAGCAGCCGACTGGTGAACACCGGGGAGCTGTTTTTT. Translating gives CASSRLVNTGELFF.

The J gene is TRBJ2-1, the V gene TRBV5-6; TRBD2 aligns across 12 bases. The CDR3 covers 12 residues. CDR1 is SGHDT and CDR2 is YYEEEE in the germline V gene. Trimming at V came to 4 bases and at J to 15 bases, leaving 5 bases not matched to a gene. In nucleotides, the CDR3 is TGTGCCAGCAGCCTGACTAGCGGGAGTGTGTTCTTC. Amino acid sequence: CASSLTSGSVFF.

V gene TRBV5-4 combines with J gene TRBJ2-1, with TRBD2 matching over 13 bases. Germline CDR1 SGHNT, CDR2 YYREEE (reference sequence). The CDR3 runs 15 residues. J was trimmed by 6 bases and V by 4 bases; bases with no gene match: 4. The CDR3 sequence is CASSLRLAGGNEQFF. CDR3 coding DNA: TGTGCCAGCAGCCTAAGACTAGCGGGAGGCAATGAGCAGTTCTTC.

V is TRBV6-6 and J is TRBJ2-5, with D possibly being TRBD1 (6 bases). CDR1 is MNHNY and CDR2 is SVGAGI in the germline V gene (reference sequence). The CDR3 sequence is 14 residues long. Trimming shortened V by 4 bases and J by 0 bases, and 9 bases separated the two germline ends. Here the CDR3 reads CASSFRDNQETQYF. CDR3 DNA sequence: TGTGCCAGCAGTTTCCGGGACAACCAAGAGACCCAGTACTTC.

The rearrangement joins TRBV2 to TRBJ1-5; D remains unclear. Germline assignment: CDR1 SNHLY and CDR2 FYNNEI. This CDR3 is built from 15 residues. V was cut by 1 base and J by 3 bases, with 10 bases left in between. The CDR3 DNA sequence: TGTGCCAGCAGTGAAGAGGGAGGGTACAATCAGCCCCAGCATTTT. Protein sequence: CASSEEGGYNQPQHF.

Only a few counts were recorded for this clone. The chain is built from TRBV7-2 and TRBJ2-5, with TRBD2 matching 8 bases. V trimming: 9 bases; J trimming: 3 bases; junction bases outside the gene matches: 12. This CDR3 has 15 residues. CDR1 SGHTA and CDR2 FQGNSA come from the germline V gene. The CDR3 DNA reads as TGTGCCAGTCTCAAATGGGCGGGGGGCGAAGAGACCCAGTACTTC. Protein: CASLKWAGGEETQYF. The full variable domain, its missing parts supplied by reference TRBV7-2 and TRBJ2-5, is GAGVSQSPSNKVTEKGKDVELRCDPISGHTALYWYRQSLGQGLEFLIYFQGNSAPDKSGLPSDRFSAERTGGSVSTLTIQRTQQEDSAVYLCASLKWAGGEETQYFGPGTRLLVL.

This clone was counted between two and nine times. This chain links TRBV9 with TRBJ2-3, with TRBD1 matching over 10 bases. The CDR3 has 16 amino acids. Germline trimming cut 4 bases from V and 6 bases from J; bases unmatched to any gene: 11. The germline gives CDR1 SGDLS, CDR2 YYNGEE. The CDR3 region has the DNA TGTGCCAGCAGCCCAAGAGGGGACAGGGGTACCGATACGCAGTATTTT. It yields the protein CASSPRGDRGTDTQYF.